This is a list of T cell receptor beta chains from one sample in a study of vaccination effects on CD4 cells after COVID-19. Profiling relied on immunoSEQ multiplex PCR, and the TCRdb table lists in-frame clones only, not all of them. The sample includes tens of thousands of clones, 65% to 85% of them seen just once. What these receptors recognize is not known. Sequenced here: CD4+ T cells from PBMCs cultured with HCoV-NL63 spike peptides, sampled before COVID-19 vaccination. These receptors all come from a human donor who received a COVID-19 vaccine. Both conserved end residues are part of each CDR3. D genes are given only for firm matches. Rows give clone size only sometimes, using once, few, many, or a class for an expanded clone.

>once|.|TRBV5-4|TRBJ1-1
CASSLGLGGTEAFF
TGTGCCAGCAGCTTGGGACTGGGCGGCACTGAAGCTTTCTTT
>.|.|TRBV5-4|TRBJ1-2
CASSQNREDGYTF
TGTGCCAGCAGCCAGAACAGGGAGGATGGCTACACCTTC
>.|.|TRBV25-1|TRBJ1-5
CASIEPTSEFNQPQHF
TGTGCCAGCATTGAACCGACATCCGAATTCAATCAGCCCCAGCATTTT
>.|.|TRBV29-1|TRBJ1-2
CSVGGGPDGYTF
TGCAGCGTTGGGGGGGGACCAGATGGCTACACCTTC
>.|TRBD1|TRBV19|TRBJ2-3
CASSPRTGATDTQYF
TGTGCCAGTAGTCCAAGGACAGGGGCCACAGATACGCAGTATTTT
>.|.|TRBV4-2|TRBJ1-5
CASSQDEGGSQPQHF
TGTGCCAGCAGCCAAGATGAGGGAGGGAGTCAGCCCCAGCATTTT
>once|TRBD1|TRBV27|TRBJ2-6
CASSLYRGPPAGANVLTF
TGTGCCAGCAGTTTATACAGGGGGCCCCCCGCCGGGGCCAACGTCCTGACTTTC
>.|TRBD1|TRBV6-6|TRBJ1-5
CASSRTGVKGHQPQHF
TGTGCCAGCAGTCGAACAGGGGTGAAGGGCCATCAGCCCCAGCATTTT
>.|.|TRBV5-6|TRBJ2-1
CASRASLSSYNEQFF
TGTGCCAGCAGAGCTAGCTTAAGCTCCTACAATGAGCAGTTCTTC
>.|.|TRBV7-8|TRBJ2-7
CASSRTYNSYEQYF
TGTGCCAGCAGCCGGACTTATAACTCCTACGAGCAGTACTTC
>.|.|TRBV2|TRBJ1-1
CASSGAGAEAFF
TGTGCCAGCAGTGGGGCAGGGGCCGAAGCTTTCTTT
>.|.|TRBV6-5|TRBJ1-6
CASRPRADNSPLHF
TGTGCCAGCCGGCCGAGGGCCGATAATTCACCCCTCCACTTT
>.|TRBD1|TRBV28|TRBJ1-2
CASRDRGGYTF
TGTGCCAGCAGAGACAGGGGTGGCTACACCTTC
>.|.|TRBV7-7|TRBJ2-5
CASSLAGLETQYF
TGTGCTAGCAGCTTAGCAGGGTTGGAGACCCAGTACTTC
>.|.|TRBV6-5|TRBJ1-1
CASRGLEAFF
TGTGCCAGCAGGGGACTTGAAGCTTTCTTT
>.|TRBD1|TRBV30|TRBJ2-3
CAWTRGDRVADTQYF
TGTGCCTGGACAAGAGGGGACAGGGTCGCAGATACGCAGTATTTT
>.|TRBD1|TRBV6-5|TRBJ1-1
CASNRGLGQRTEAFF
TGTGCCAGCAACCGAGGCCTGGGACAGCGCACTGAAGCTTTCTTT
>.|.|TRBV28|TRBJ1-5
CASSFGQPNQPQHF
TGTGCCAGCAGTTTTGGACAGCCCAATCAGCCCCAGCATTTT
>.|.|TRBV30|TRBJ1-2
CAWSTGGSYTF
TGTGCCTGGAGTACCGGGGGGAGCTACACCTTC
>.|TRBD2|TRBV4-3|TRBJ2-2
CASSQKLAGGPGELFF
TGCGCCAGCAGCCAAAAGCTAGCGGGGGGGCCCGGGGAGCTGTTTTTT
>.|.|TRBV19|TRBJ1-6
CASNGRANNSPLHF
TGTGCCAGTAACGGCAGGGCGAATAATTCACCCCTCCACTTT
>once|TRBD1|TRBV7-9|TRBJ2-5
CASSSHKGQESKTQYF
TGTGCCAGCAGCTCCCATAAGGGACAGGAGTCGAAGACCCAGTACTTC
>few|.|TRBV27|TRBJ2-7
CASSLWAGGAYEQYF
TGTGCCAGCAGTTTATGGGCAGGGGGGGCCTACGAGCAGTACTTC
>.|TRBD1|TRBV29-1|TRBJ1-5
CSVVRGQGAKGNQPQHF
TGCAGCGTTGTAAGGGGACAGGGGGCGAAGGGCAATCAGCCCCAGCATTTT
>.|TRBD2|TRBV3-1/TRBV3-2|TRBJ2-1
CASAFFSGAFYNEQFF
TGTGCCAGCGCTTTTTTTAGCGGGGCCTTCTACAATGAGCAGTTCTTC
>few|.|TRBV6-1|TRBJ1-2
CASSEDARARGYTF
TGTGCCAGCAGTGAAGACGCTCGAGCCCGGGGCTACACCTTC
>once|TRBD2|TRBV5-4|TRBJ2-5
CASSLDSGGGRETQYF
TGTGCCAGCAGCTTGGACTCGGGGGGGGGCCGAGAGACCCAGTACTTC